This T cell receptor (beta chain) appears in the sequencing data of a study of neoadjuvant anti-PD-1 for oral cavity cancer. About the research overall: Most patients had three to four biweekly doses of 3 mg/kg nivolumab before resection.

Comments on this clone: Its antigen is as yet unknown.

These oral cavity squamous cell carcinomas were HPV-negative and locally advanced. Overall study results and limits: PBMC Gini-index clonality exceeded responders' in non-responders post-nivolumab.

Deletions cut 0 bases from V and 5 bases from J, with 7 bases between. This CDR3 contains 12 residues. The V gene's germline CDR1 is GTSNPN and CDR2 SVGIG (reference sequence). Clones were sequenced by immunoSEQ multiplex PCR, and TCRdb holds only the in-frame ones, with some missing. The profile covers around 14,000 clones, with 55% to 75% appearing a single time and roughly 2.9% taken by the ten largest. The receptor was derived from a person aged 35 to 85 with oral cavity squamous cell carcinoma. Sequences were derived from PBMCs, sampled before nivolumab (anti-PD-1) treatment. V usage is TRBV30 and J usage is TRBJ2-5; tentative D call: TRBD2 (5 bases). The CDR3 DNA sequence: TGTGCCTGGAGTGTAGGCGGGGAGACCCAGTACTTC. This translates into CAWSVGGETQYF.